The T cell receptor beta chain under discussion was sequenced for a study of blood T cell repertoires in COVID-19. The overall study: Acute and convalescent COVID-19 specimens originated in the United States, Italy and Spain. Sources were T cells, B-cell-depleted T cells, or PBMCs; the material itself was cDNA or gDNA.

Measured with immunoSEQ multiplex PCR; TCRdb has only the in-frame clones, and not every one. Of a few hundred thousand clones in the sample, 83% were seen once. The sequence derives from a woman in her twenties or thirties with COVID-19, enrolled during active disease. Source material: peripheral blood.

CDR3 nucleotide sequence: TGCAGCGGGTTTACAGGGGCCAACACATACCCTTATGGCTACACCTTC. Amino acids: CSGFTGANTYPYGYTF. The chain combines TRBV29-1 with TRBJ1-2; 7 bases are a match to TRBD1. This CDR3 is 16 amino acids long. CDR1 is SQVTM and CDR2 is ANQGSEA in the germline V gene. The V and J ends lost 7 bases and 5 bases, in that order; junction bases with no gene match: 19. Full variable domain (missing parts from reference TRBV29-1 and TRBJ1-2): SAVISQKPSRDICQRGTSLTIQCQVDSQVTMMFWYRQQPGQSLTLIATANQGSEATYESGFVIDKFPISRPNLTFSTLTVSNMSPEDSSIYLCSGFTGANTYPYGYTFGSGTRLTVV.